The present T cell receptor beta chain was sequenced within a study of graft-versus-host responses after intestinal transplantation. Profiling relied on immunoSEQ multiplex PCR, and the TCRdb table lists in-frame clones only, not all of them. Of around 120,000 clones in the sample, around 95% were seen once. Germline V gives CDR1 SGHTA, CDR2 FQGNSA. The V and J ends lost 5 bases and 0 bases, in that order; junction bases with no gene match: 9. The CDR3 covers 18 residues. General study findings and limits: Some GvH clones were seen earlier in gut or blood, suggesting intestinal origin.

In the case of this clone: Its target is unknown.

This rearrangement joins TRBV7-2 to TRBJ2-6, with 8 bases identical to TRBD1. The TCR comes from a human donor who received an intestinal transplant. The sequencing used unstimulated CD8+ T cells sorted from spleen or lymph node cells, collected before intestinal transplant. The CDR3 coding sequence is TGTGCCAGCAGCGCGCGGGACAGGAGTTACTCTGGGGCCAACGTCCTGACTTTC. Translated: CASSARDRSYSGANVLTF.